The 12 T cell receptor beta chains presented below share a single source sample, sequenced in a study of blood T cell repertoires in COVID-19. Clones were sequenced by immunoSEQ multiplex PCR, and TCRdb holds only the in-frame ones, with some missing. Counted here are roughly 120,000 clones, 90% occurring once; the ten biggest clones make up roughly 2%. The source material was peripheral blood. These receptors originate from a human donor with active COVID-19. The donor label of this sample is uncertain.

This chain joins TRBV28 and TRBJ2-5, with D maybe TRBD2 (6 bases). This CDR3 has 15 amino acids. Per the germline V gene, CDR1 is MDHEN and CDR2 is SYDVKM. V lost 6 bases, J lost 4 bases, and 18 bases lay in between. The CDR3 loop is CASSFAGRKGETQYF. CDR3 DNA sequence: TGTGCCAGCAGCTTCGCGGGGAGGAAGGGAGAGACCCAGTACTTC.

The chain recombines TRBV29-1 with TRBJ1-2; D unclear. V was cut by 4 bases and J by 3 bases, with 9 bases left in between. CDR1 and CDR2 from the germline V gene are SQVTM and ANQGSEA. The CDR3 sequence is 12 residues long. The CDR3 DNA follows: TGCAGCGTTGTGGGCAGAGACTATGGCTACACCTTC. It translates to CSVVGRDYGYTF.

The chain carries TRBV2 and TRBJ2-3; a possible D gene is TRBD2 (7 bases). From germline, CDR1 is SNHLY and CDR2 FYNNEI. The ends were cut back, 6 bases at V and 1 base at J, with 14 bases in the middle. The CDR3 runs to 15 residues. The CDR3 nucleotides are TGTGCCAGCAGGGCGCGGGGGCACGGCACAGATACGCAGTATTTT. Encoded protein: CASRARGHGTDTQYF.

The rearrangement uses TRBV4-3 and TRBJ1-4; D is perhaps TRBD1 (5 bases). Germline CDR1 and CDR2: LGHNA and YSLEER. V was trimmed by 4 bases and J by 8 bases, leaving 11 bases between them. CDR3 length: 13 amino acids. The CDR3 DNA reads as TGCGCCAGCAGCCCCCAGCGGGGGGAAAAACTGTTTTTT. It encodes CASSPQRGEKLFF.

This chain joins TRBV14 and TRBJ1-1; D is uncertain. CDR3 size: 13 residues. The V gene lost 4 bases and the J gene lost 4 bases, with 10 bases spanning the gap. Germline-derived CDR1 and CDR2 are SGHDN and FVKESK. The CDR3 bases are TGTGCCAGCAGCCCTCTTGGACTCACTGAAGCTTTCTTT. Residues: CASSPLGLTEAFF.

The chain combines TRBV19 with TRBJ2-6; 8 bases line up with TRBD1. The CDR3 length is 17 residues. Trimming removed 7 bases from V and 0 bases from J; junction bases left unmatched: 8. Germline assignment: CDR1 LNHDA and CDR2 SQIVND (reference sequence). The CDR3 is CASTRTGRNSGANVLTF. The CDR3 DNA reads TGTGCCAGTACCAGGACAGGGAGGAACTCTGGGGCCAACGTCCTGACTTTC.

The J gene is TRBJ2-7, the V gene TRBV5-3, with D possibly TRBD1 on 6 matching bases. TRBV5-3 is placed among ORFs of uncertain function. The CDR3 extends over 14 amino acids. V was pared by 5 bases and J by 5 bases, with 17 bases between. The CDR3 coding sequence is TGTGCCAGAAGTCCCGGGACAATCTGCAACGAGCAGTACTTC. Translating gives CARSPGTICNEQYF.

In nucleotides, the CDR3 is TGCGCCAGCAGCGAAGACAGCCGAAATAATTCACCCCTCCACTTT. As protein: CASSEDSRNNSPLHF. The chain carries TRBV5-1 and TRBJ1-6, with D perhaps TRBD1 (5 bases). The CDR3 consists of 15 residues. V lost 4 bases and J lost 5, with 13 bases in between. The V gene's germline CDR1 is SGHRS and CDR2 YFSETQ.

This sequence joins TRBV3-1 (or the pseudogene TRBV3-2) and TRBJ1-2; weak D call: TRBD1 (6 bases). The CDR3 length is 14 residues. Per germline, CDR1 LGHDT and CDR2 YNNKEL (reference sequence). Trimming removed 6 bases from V and 5 bases from J, with 16 bases in between. The CDR3 region is CASSPRQGNYGYTF. For the CDR3, the DNA is TGTGCCAGCAGTCCCAGGCAGGGGAATTATGGCTACACCTTC.

The chain uses TRBV7-8 and TRBJ1-2; no clear D. Germline-derived CDR1 and CDR2 are SGHVS and FQNEAQ. This CDR3 comprises 15 residues. The V end was cut by 1 base, the J end by 2 bases, with 11 bases between. Here the CDR3 reads CASSLGLSQNYGYTF. DNA of the CDR3: TGTGCCAGCAGCTTAGGACTAAGCCAGAACTATGGCTACACCTTC.

The sample holds a few counts of this clone. This chain joins TRBV30 and TRBJ1-5, with TRBD1 matching over 10 bases. Germline values: CDR1 GTSNPN, CDR2 SVGIG (reference sequence). The V segment lost 2 bases and the J segment 6 bases; nucleotides outside the gene matches: 4. CDR3 size: 14 residues. The CDR3 region is CAWSKGQGGQPQHF. The CDR3 DNA sequence: TGTGCCTGGAGTAAAGGACAGGGGGGTCAGCCCCAGCATTTT. Complete variable domain (other parts from reference TRBV30 and TRBJ1-5): SQTIHQWPATLVQPVGSPLSLECTVEGTSNPNLYWYRQAAGRGLQLLFYSVGIGQISSEVPQNLSASRPQDRQFILSSKKLLLSDSGFYLCAWSKGQGGQPQHFGDGTRLSIL.

V is TRBV19 and J is TRBJ1-2, with 8 bases aligning to TRBD1. J was trimmed by 6 bases and V by 7 bases; bases with no gene match: 10. The CDR3 has 14 residues. Germline CDR1 and CDR2: LNHDA and SQIVND (reference sequence). CDR3 region: CASTPEGQAHGYTF. The CDR3 DNA follows: TGTGCCAGTACTCCCGAGGGACAGGCTCATGGCTACACCTTC. The whole variable domain, filled in from reference TRBV19 and TRBJ1-2, reads DGGITQSPKYLFRKEGQNVTLSCEQNLNHDAMYWYRQDPGQGLRLIYYSQIVNDFQKGDIAEGYSVSREKKESFPLTVTSAQKNPTAFYLCASTPEGQAHGYTFGSGTRLTVV.